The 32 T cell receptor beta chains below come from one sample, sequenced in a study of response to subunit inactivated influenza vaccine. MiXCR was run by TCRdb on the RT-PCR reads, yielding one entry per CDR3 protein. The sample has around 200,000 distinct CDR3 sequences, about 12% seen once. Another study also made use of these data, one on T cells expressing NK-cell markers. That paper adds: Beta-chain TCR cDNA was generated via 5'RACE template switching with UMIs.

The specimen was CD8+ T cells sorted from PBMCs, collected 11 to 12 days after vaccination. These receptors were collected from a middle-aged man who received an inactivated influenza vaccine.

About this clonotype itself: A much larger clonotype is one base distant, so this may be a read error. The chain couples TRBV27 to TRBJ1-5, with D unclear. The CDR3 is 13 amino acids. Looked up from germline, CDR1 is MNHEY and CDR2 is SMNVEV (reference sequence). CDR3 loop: CASSLWVNHPQHF. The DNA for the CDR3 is TGTGCCAGCAGTTTATGGGTCAATCACCCCCAGCATTTT.

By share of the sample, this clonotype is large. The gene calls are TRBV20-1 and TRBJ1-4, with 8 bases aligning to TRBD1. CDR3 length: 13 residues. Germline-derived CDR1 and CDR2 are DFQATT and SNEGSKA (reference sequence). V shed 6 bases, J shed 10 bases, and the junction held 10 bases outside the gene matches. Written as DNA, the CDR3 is TGCAGTGCCTCAGGGCAGGGGGCAAGAAAACTGTTTTTT. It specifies CSASGQGARKLFF.

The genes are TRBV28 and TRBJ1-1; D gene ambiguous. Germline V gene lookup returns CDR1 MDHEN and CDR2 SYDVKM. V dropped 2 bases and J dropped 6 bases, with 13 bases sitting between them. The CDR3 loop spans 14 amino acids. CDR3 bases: TGTGCCAGCAGTTTAGTCTCCACCGCCCCTGAAGCTTTCTTT. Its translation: CASSLVSTAPEAFF.

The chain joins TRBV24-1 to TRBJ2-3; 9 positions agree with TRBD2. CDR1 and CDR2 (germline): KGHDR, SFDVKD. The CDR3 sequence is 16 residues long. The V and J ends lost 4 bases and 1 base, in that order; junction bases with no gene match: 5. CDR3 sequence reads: CATSDRRLAGTDTQYF. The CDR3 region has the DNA TGTGCCACCAGTGACCGGAGACTAGCGGGCACAGATACGCAGTATTTT.

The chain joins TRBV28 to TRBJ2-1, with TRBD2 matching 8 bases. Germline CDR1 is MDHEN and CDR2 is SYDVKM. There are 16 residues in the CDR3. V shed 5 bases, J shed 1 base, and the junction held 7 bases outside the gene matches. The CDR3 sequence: CASSQDRGGSYNEQFF. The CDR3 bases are TGTGCCAGCAGTCAAGATCGGGGGGGATCCTACAATGAGCAGTTCTTC.

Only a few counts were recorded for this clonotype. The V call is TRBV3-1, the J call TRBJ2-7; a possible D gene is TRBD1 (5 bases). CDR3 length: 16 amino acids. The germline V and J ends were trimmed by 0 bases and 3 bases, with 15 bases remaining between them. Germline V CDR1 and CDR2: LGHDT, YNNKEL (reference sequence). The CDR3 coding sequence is TGTGCCAGCAGCCAAGAAGGGGCTAGGTACATCTACGAGCAGTACTTC. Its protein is CASSQEGARYIYEQYF.

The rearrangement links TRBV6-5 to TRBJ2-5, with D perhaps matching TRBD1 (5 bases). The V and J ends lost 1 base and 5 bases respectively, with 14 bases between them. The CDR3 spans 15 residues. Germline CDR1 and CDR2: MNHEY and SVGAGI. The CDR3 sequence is CASSYWGRAEETQYF. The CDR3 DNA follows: TGTGCCAGCAGTTACTGGGGCAGGGCTGAGGAGACCCAGTACTTC.

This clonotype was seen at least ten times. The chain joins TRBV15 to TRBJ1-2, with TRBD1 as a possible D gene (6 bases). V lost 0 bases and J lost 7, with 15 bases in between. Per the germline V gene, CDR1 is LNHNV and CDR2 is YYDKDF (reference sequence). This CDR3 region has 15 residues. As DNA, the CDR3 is TGTGCCACCAGCAGAGATAAGGGGGACATGCGTGGCTACACCTTC. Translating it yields CATSRDKGDMRGYTF.

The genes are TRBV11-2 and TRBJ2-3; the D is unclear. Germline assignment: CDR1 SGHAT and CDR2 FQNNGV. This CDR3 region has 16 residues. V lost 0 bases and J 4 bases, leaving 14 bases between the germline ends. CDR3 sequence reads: CASSLDDFPPPDTQYF. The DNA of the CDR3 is TGTGCCAGCAGCTTAGATGACTTCCCTCCCCCAGATACGCAGTATTTT.

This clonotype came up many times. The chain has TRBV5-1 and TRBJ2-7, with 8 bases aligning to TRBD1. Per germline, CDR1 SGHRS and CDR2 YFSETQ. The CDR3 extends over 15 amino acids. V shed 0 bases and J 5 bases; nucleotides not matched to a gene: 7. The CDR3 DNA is TGCGCCAGCAGCTTGGAAGGACAGGGCGGGAACGAGCAGTACTTC. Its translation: CASSLEGQGGNEQYF.

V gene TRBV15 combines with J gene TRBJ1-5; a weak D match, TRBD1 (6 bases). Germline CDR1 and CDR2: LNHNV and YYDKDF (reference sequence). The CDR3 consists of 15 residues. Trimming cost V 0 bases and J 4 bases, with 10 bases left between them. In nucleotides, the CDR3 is TGTGCCACCAGCAGAGAGAACAGGGAGAATCAGCCCCAGCATTTT. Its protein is CATSRENRENQPQHF.

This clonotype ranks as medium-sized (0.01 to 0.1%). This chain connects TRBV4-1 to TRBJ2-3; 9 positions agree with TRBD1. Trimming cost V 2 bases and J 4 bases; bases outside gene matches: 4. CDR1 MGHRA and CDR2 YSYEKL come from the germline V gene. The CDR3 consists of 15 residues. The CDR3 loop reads CASSQLTGGADTQYF. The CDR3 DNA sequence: TGCGCCAGCAGCCAACTGACAGGGGGTGCAGATACGCAGTATTTT.

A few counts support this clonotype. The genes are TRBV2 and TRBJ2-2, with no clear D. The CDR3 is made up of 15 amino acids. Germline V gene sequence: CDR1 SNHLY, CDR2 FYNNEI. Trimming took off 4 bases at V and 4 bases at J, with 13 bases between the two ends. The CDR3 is CASSALLVSTGELFF. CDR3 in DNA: TGTGCCAGCAGTGCTCTTCTAGTAAGCACCGGGGAGCTGTTTTTT. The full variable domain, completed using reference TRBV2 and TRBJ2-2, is EPEVTQTPSHQVTQMGQEVILRCVPISNHLYFYWYRQILGQKVEFLVSFYNNEISEKSEIFDDQFSVERPDGSNFTLKIRSTKLEDSAMYFCASSALLVSTGELFFGEGSRLTVL.

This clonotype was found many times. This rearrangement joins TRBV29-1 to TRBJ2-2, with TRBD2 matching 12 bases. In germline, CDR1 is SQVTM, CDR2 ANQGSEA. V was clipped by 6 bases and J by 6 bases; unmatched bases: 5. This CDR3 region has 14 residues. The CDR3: CSVVTSGSPGELFF. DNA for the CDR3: TGCAGCGTAGTGACTAGCGGGAGCCCCGGGGAGCTGTTTTTT.

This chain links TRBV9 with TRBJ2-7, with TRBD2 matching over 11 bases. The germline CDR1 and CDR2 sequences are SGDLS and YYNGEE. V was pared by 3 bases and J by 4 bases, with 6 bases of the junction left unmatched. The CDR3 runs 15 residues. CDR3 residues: CASSGGTSGEYEQYF. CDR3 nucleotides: TGTGCCAGCAGCGGCGGGACTAGCGGAGAATACGAGCAGTACTTC.

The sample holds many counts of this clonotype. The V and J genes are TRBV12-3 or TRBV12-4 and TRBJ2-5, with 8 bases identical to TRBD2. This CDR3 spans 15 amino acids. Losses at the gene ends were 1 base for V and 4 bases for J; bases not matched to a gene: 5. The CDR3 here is CASSLDSGDGETQYF. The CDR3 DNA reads TGTGCCAGCAGTTTAGATAGCGGGGACGGAGAGACCCAGTACTTC.

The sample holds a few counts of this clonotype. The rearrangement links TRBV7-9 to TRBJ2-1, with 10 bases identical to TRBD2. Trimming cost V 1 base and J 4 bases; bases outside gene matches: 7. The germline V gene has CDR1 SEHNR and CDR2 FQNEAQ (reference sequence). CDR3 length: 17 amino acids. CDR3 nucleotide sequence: TGTGCCAGCAGCTTAGTTCCTAGCGGGAGTTTTTACAATGAGCAGTTCTTC. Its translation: CASSLVPSGSFYNEQFF. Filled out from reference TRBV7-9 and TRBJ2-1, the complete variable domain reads DTGVSQNPRHKITKRGQNVTFRCDPISEHNRLYWYRQTLGQGPEFLTYFQNEAQLEKSRLLSDRFSAERPKGSFSTLEIQRTEQGDSAMYLCASSLVPSGSFYNEQFFGPGTRLTVL.

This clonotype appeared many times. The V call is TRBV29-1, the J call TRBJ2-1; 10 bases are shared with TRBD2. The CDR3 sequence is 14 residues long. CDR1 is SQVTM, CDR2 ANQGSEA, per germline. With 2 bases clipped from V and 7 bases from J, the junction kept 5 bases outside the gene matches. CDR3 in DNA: TGCAGCGTTGAATACAGCGGGAGGGGAAATGAGCAGTTCTTC. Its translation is CSVEYSGRGNEQFF.

The CDR3 DNA sequence: TGTGCCAGCAGCTTGGACTGGGGAACCACAGATACGCAGTATTTT. Translation: CASSLDWGTTDTQYF. V gene TRBV14 combines with J gene TRBJ2-3, with D possibly matching TRBD2 (5 bases). This CDR3 has 15 amino acids. Germline assignment: CDR1 SGHDN and CDR2 FVKESK. The ends were cut back, 5 bases at V and 2 bases at J, with 14 bases in the middle. Full variable domain (remainder filled in from reference TRBV14 and TRBJ2-3): EAGVTQFPSHSVIEKGQTVTLRCDPISGHDNLYWYRRVMGKEIKFLLHFVKESKQDESGMPNNRFLAERTGGTYSTLKVQPAELEDSGVYFCASSLDWGTTDTQYFGPGTRLTVL.

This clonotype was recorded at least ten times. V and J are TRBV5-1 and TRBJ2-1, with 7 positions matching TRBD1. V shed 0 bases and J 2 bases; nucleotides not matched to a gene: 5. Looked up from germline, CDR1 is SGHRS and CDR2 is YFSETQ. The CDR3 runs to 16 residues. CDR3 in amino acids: CASSLVGDSPYNEQFF. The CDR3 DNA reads TGCGCCAGCAGCTTGGTTGGGGACAGCCCCTACAATGAGCAGTTCTTC.

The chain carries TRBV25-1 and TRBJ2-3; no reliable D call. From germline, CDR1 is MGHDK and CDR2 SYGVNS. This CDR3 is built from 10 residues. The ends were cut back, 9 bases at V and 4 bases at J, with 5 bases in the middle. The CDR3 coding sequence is TGTGCCAGTCGCGCAGATACGCAGTATTTT. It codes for CASRADTQYF.

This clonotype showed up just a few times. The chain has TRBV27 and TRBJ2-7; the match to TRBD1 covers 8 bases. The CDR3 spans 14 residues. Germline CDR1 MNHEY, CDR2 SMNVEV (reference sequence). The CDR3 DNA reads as TGTGCAAGTGCAAGGGGGACAGGTGGTTACGAGCAGTACTTC. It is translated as CASARGTGGYEQYF.

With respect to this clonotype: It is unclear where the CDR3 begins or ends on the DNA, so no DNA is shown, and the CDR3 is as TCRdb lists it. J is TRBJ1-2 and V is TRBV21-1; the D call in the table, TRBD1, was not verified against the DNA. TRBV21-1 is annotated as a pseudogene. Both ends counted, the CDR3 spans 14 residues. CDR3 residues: CASSKVGQGNGYTF.

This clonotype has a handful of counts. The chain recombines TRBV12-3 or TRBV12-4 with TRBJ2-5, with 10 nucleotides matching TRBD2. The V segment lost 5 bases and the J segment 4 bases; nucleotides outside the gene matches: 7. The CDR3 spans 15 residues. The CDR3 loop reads CASSPSSGGIETQYF. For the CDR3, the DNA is TGTGCCAGCAGTCCCTCTAGCGGGGGAATAGAGACCCAGTACTTC.

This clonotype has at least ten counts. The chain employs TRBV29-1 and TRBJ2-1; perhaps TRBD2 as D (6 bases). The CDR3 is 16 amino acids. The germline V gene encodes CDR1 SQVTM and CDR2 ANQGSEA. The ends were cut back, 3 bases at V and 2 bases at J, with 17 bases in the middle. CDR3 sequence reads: CSVEFVGAGTYNEQFF. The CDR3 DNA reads TGCAGCGTTGAGTTTGTTGGAGCGGGTACCTACAATGAGCAGTTCTTC.

CDR3 sequence reads: CATSDLSGPTGELFF. The CDR3 DNA follows: TGTGCCACCAGTGATTTGAGTGGTCCAACCGGGGAGCTGTTTTTT. This chain connects TRBV24-1 to TRBJ2-2; D is ambiguous. The CDR3 contains 15 residues. Germline values: CDR1 KGHDR, CDR2 SFDVKD. Trimming stripped 0 bases from V and 5 bases from J, with 9 bases between.

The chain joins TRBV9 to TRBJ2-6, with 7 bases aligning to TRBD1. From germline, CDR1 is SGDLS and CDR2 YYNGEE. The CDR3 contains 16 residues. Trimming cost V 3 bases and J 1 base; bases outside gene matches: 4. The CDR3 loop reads CASSDRQGSGANVLTF. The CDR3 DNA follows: TGTGCCAGCAGCGACCGACAGGGTTCTGGGGCCAACGTCCTGACTTTC.

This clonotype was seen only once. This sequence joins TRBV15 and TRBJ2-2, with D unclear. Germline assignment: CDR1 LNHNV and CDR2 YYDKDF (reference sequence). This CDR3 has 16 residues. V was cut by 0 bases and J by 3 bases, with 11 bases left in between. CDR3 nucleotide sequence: TGTGCCACCAGCAGAGAGGATAGAGTGGACACCGGGGAGCTGTTTTTT. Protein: CATSREDRVDTGELFF.

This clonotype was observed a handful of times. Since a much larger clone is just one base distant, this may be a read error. The CDR3 DNA is TGCTGTGCTAGAGATGTAAGGGAGGGGTCCCCCGGGGAGCTGTTTTTT. This sequence encodes CCARDVREGSPGELFF. The chain carries TRBV20-1 and TRBJ2-2; 7 positions agree with TRBD2. Germline-derived CDR1 and CDR2 are DFQATT and SNEGSKA (reference sequence). The CDR3 is 16 residues long.

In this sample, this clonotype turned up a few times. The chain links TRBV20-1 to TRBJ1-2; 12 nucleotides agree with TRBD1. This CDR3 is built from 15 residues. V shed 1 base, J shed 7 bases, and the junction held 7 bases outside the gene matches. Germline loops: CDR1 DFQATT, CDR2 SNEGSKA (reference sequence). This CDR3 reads CSARGLGQGAVGYTF. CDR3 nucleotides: TGCAGTGCTAGAGGGCTGGGACAGGGGGCGGTTGGCTACACCTTC.

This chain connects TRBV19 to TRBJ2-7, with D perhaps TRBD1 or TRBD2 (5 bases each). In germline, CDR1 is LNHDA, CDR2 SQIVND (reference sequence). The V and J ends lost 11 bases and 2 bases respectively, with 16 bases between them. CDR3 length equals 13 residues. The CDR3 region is CARAGTEPYEQYF. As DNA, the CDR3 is TGTGCCCGTGCCGGGACGGAACCCTACGAGCAGTACTTC.

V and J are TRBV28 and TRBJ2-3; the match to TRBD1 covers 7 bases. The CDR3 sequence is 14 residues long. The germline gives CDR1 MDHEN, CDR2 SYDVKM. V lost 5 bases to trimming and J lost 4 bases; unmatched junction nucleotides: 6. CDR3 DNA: TGTGCCAGCAGTCTGACAGGGTCATCAGATACGCAGTATTTT. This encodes CASSLTGSSDTQYF.